This TCR beta chain originates from a study of T cells in Graves' hyperthyroidism and ophthalmopathy. Template material for amplifying TCR beta CDR3 regions consisted of RNA transcripts. HTBI primers drove first-round RT-PCR of the TCR CDR3. Via MiXCR, TCRdb re-called the multiplex PCR reads, giving one row per CDR3 protein. This table has approximately 520,000 distinct CDR3 sequences, around 20% appearing once. This clonotype has a count of ten or more. The antigen is unknown. Out of approximately 9.9 ml of fresh peripheral blood came the PBMCs. Notes on the study in general: Expanded thyroid clonotypes (above 0.001) were mostly also found in blood. Ophthalmopathy and stable hyperthyroidism were separated by a 13 V-J model.

Material: blood. The origin of this receptor is a man between 18 and 35 years old with Graves' hyperthyroidism.

The CDR3 DNA follows: TGTGCCATCAGTGACTCGAGAGACAGCCTAGAGACCCAGTACTTC. Translating it yields CAISDSRDSLETQYF. The chain joins TRBV10-3 to TRBJ2-5, with a weak D call TRBD1 (5 bases). The V gene's germline CDR1 is ENHRY and CDR2 SYGVKD. The CDR3 loop spans 15 amino acids. V lost 3 bases to trimming and J lost 4 bases, with 15 bases between them.